The T cell receptor beta chain described here comes from a study of blood T cell repertoires in COVID-19. The overall study: Either two negative PCRs, clearance, or symptom resolution qualified Cohort 3 donors as recovered. T cells, B-cell-depleted T cells, or PBMCs supplied cDNA or gDNA.

Enrolled through a virtual design, the participants were between roughly 18 and 100 years of age and came from about two dozen US areas. Original analysis: Estimation of nucleated cell counts was performed using reference gene primer amplification. The assay was immunoSEQ multiplex PCR, and TCRdb's table has in-frame clones only and misses some. V, J and clone size reflect that table, while D and trimming were determined from the DNA. The repertoire holds more than 300,000 clones, about 90% seen once, with roughly 2% in the top ten. In regard to this clone: The identical CDR3 is also encoded by other nucleotide sequences in the sample.

The V gene lost 2 bases and the J gene lost 0 bases, with 8 bases spanning the gap. This CDR3 is built from 15 residues. The germline V gene has CDR1 MNHNS and CDR2 SASEGT. This clonotype was sampled from a man aged 35 to 55 in a cohort exposed to, infected with or recovered from COVID-19 (not recorded which). The sequenced material came from PBMCs or T cells enriched from blood (not recorded which). V usage is TRBV6-1 and J usage is TRBJ1-5; weak D call: TRBD1 (5 bases). This CDR3 is CASSESGGSNQPQHF. The DNA for the CDR3 is TGTGCCAGCAGTGAATCGGGGGGTAGCAATCAGCCCCAGCATTTT.